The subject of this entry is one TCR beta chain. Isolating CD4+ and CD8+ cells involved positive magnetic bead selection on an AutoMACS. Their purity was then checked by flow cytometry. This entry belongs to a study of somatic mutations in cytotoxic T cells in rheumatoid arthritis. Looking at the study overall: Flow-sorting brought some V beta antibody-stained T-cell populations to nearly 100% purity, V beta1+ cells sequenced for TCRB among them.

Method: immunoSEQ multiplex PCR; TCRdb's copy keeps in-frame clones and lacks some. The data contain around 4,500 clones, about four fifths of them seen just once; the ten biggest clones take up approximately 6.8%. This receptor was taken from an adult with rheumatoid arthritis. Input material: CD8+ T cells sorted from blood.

CDR3 loop: CASSAQGLRDEQYF. CDR3 nucleotides: TGTGCCAGCAGCGCACAGGGTCTCCGGGACGAGCAGTACTTC. The chain employs TRBV9 and TRBJ2-7; D might be TRBD1 (6 bases). Germline CDR1 and CDR2: SGDLS and YYNGEE. V was trimmed by 3 bases and J by 5 bases, leaving 15 bases between them. This CDR3 is built from 14 residues.